One sample yielded the 3 T cell receptor beta chains listed below, sequenced in a study of human T cells and chemical hapten exposure. Time point specified: patch test 1, 2 weeks after DPC sensitization. Treatment denoted: therapeutic diphenylcyclopropenone sensitization with weekly scalp DPC. From the RACE reads, TCRdb called clonotypes with MiXCR, one entry per CDR3 protein. The sample shows some 120,000 distinct CDR3 sequences, about 12% of them seen only once. The sequences come from whole blood, collected in connection with sensitization to the hapten diphenylcyclopropenone (DPC). The receptors were sampled from a woman aged 45-60 years with alopecia areata. Some clones in this sample may be carry-over from other donors' samples.

This clonotype turned up a few times. The gene calls are TRBV7-8 and TRBJ1-4; D remains ambiguous. The CDR3 is 17 residues long. Trimming took off 4 bases at V and 12 bases at J, with 27 bases between the two ends. Germline CDR1 reads SGHVS; CDR2 reads FQNEAQ. The CDR3 nucleotides read TGTGCCAGCAGCTGTTGCCGTCCCCCGGGAGCCCCAGAGGAACTGTTTTTT. Its translation is CASSCCRPPGAPEELFF.

This clonotype was counted a single time. A clone one base away is much larger, so this may be a read error. This chain connects TRBV11-2 to TRBJ1-5; possible D gene TRBD1, 5 bases. The CDR3 length is 14 residues. V was pared by 5 bases and J by 7 bases, with 15 bases between. CDR1 and CDR2 (germline): SGHAT, FQNNGV. CDR3 sequence: CASSPEDIRQPQHF. The CDR3 nucleotides read TGTGCCAGCAGCCCAGAGGACATCCGGCAGCCCCAGCATTTT.

This clonotype was recorded at least ten times. This chain joins TRBV18 and TRBJ1-1; 7 positions agree with TRBD1. V lost 2 bases to trimming and J lost 0 bases; unmatched junction nucleotides: 0. The V gene's germline CDR1 is KGHSH and CDR2 LQKENI. The CDR3 spans 14 residues. CDR3 in DNA: TGTGCCAGCTCACCAGGACAGGTGAACACTGAAGCTTTCTTT. Translation gives CASSPGQVNTEAFF.